This entry is about one T cell receptor (beta chain). Antigen: not known. This entry comes from a study of T cell repertoires in cytomegalovirus infection. Study context: Signatures in public TCR beta sequences pointed to both CMV infection and matching HLA type.

In germline, CDR1 is SGHVS, CDR2 FNYEAQ. V was cut by 1 base and J by 5 bases, with 8 bases left in between. This CDR3 region has 13 residues. TCRdb re-analysed the reads in MiXCR, keeping a single row per CDR3 protein. This sample has under 850,000 distinct CDR3 sequences, with 33% found just once. The TCR originated in a human donor in good health (CMV status not recorded). Some clones in this sample may be carry-over from other donors' samples. The chain joins TRBV7-6 to TRBJ1-1; unclear D gene. The specimen comprised cultured PBMCs, sampled from culture after CMV antigen stimulation. CDR3 DNA: TGTGCCAGCAGCTTAGACCGGAAGACTGAAGCTTTCTTT. It is translated as CASSLDRKTEAFF.